The clone carrying this T cell receptor (beta chain) was found a few times. Antigen specificity is unknown. Every patient had relapsed following autologous stem cell transplantation, and cohorts differed in brentuximab vedotin exposure. Best responses fell into complete response, partial response or progressive disease. TCRdb keeps only in-frame clones here, not all; method: immunoSEQ multiplex PCR. This sample carries 20,000 to 25,000 clones, 80% of them seen once, and the ten largest clones take about 15%. The sample comes from a study of PD-1 blockade in classical Hodgkin lymphoma. Regarding the study as a whole: The causes of the repertoire differences, possibly disease activity or prior therapy, remain undefined. Complete responders' baseline diversity resembled that of newly diagnosed patients.

V trimming: 6 bases; J trimming: 7 bases; junction bases outside the gene matches: 5. CDR1 MNHNY and CDR2 SVGAGI come from the germline V gene (reference sequence). The length of the CDR3 is 12 residues. The origin of this receptor is a human donor with classical Hodgkin lymphoma. Sample: peripheral blood mononuclear cells (PBMCs), taken before the second cycle of nivolumab. The V gene is TRBV6-6, the J gene TRBJ1-2; 7 bases align to TRBD1. The CDR3 sequence is CASSKTGLGYTF. The CDR3 nucleotides are TGTGCCAGCAGCAAGACAGGGCTTGGCTACACCTTC.